What follows are 17 T cell receptor beta chains derived from one specimen sequenced in a study of T-cell memory formation after mild COVID-19. TCRdb re-derived calls from the 5' RACE reads in MiXCR, one entry per CDR3 protein. The table has about 560,000 distinct CDR3 sequences, about a sixth seen once. Sequenced material: PBMCs or a T cell subset sorted from them (not recorded which). These receptors originate from an adult woman who had mild COVID-19 (a few samples of this study predate the infection). Cell type and time point are not known.

This clonotype came up a few times. The chain couples TRBV12-3 or TRBV12-4 to TRBJ1-5, with 7 positions matching TRBD1. This CDR3 spans 15 amino acids. V shed 4 bases, J shed 5 bases, and the junction held 8 bases outside the gene matches. The CDR3, as DNA: TGTGCCAGCAGTTCGACAGGGTTTTCGGATCAGCCCCAGCATTTT. This gives the protein CASSSTGFSDQPQHF.

This clonotype showed up many times. The chain recombines TRBV4-2 with TRBJ2-1; D may be TRBD1 (7 bases). CDR1 LGHNA and CDR2 YNFKEQ come from the germline V gene. CDR3 length equals 14 residues. Trimming cost V 6 bases and J 8 bases, with 17 bases left between them. For the CDR3, the DNA is TGTGCCAGCAGTCTCGCCCAGGGGGGCGATGAGCAGTTCTTC. This encodes CASSLAQGGDEQFF.

In this sample, this clonotype turned up a few times. The J gene is TRBJ2-7, the V gene TRBV7-9; either TRBD1 or TRBD2 may supply D (5 bases each). CDR3 size: 14 residues. Germline V gene data show CDR1 as SEHNR and CDR2 as FQNEAQ (reference sequence). With 5 bases removed from V and 2 bases from J, the gap between germline ends came to 13 bases. CDR3 DNA sequence: TGTGCCAGCAGCCCACCGGTGGGGGCCTACGAGCAGTACTTC. The encoded protein is CASSPPVGAYEQYF.

This rearrangement joins TRBV29-1 to TRBJ2-7; D is unresolved. The CDR3 contains 13 residues. Germline V lookup: CDR1 SQVTM, CDR2 ANQGSEA. V was cut by 4 bases and J by 0 bases, with 10 bases left in between. The CDR3 loop reads CSVGLISSYEQYF. The CDR3 coding sequence is TGCAGCGTTGGCCTAATTAGCTCCTACGAGCAGTACTTC.

The gene calls are TRBV20-1 and TRBJ2-1; a possible D gene is TRBD2 (5 bases). With 1 base removed from V and 4 bases from J, the gap between germline ends came to 17 bases. In germline, CDR1 is DFQATT, CDR2 SNEGSKA (reference sequence). The CDR3 sequence is 16 residues long. CDR3 sequence (DNA): TGCAGTGCTAGAGCCCCTGATGGGAGTAGGTACAATGAGCAGTTCTTC. Its protein is CSARAPDGSRYNEQFF.

This clonotype was recorded a few times. The V gene is TRBV7-9, the J gene TRBJ1-1, with a weak D call TRBD1 (5 bases). Germline V gene lookup returns CDR1 SEHNR and CDR2 FQNEAQ (reference sequence). V lost 2 bases, J lost 6 bases, and 13 bases lay in between. The CDR3 is 14 amino acids. As DNA, the CDR3 is TGTGCCAGCAGCTTAAAGGGTGAGGGGTCTGAAGCTTTCTTT. This translates into CASSLKGEGSEAFF. The variable domain in full, with the rest retrieved from reference TRBV7-9 and TRBJ1-1, is DTGVSQNPRHKITKRGQNVTFRCDPISEHNRLYWYRQTLGQGPEFLTYFQNEAQLEKSRLLSDRFSAERPKGSFSTLEIQRTEQGDSAMYLCASSLKGEGSEAFFGQGTRLTVV.

V is TRBV7-9 and J is TRBJ1-1; 7 bases fit TRBD1. The germline CDR1 and CDR2 sequences are SEHNR and FQNEAQ (reference sequence). J gave up 8 bases and V 4 bases, and 7 bases lay outside the gene matches. The CDR3 has 13 amino acids. CDR3 loop: CASSYGQVFEAFF. The CDR3 DNA is TGTGCCAGCAGCTACGGACAGGTTTTCGAAGCTTTCTTT. Full variable domain (outside the CDR3, taken from reference TRBV7-9 and TRBJ1-1): DTGVSQNPRHKITKRGQNVTFRCDPISEHNRLYWYRQTLGQGPEFLTYFQNEAQLEKSRLLSDRFSAERPKGSFSTLEIQRTEQGDSAMYLCASSYGQVFEAFFGQGTRLTVV.

Only a few counts were recorded for this clonotype. The chain employs TRBV7-3 and TRBJ1-2, with D uncertain. Trimming cost V 2 bases and J 2 bases, with 12 bases left between them. CDR3 length: 15 residues. Germline V gene sequence: CDR1 SGHTA, CDR2 FQGTGA. The chain's CDR3 is CASSLWVGGNYGYTF. Here the CDR3 DNA reads TGTGCCAGCAGCTTATGGGTCGGAGGGAACTATGGCTACACCTTC. Supplemented by reference TRBV7-3 and TRBJ1-2, the full variable domain reads GAGVSQTPSNKVTEKGKYVELRCDPISGHTALYWYRQSLGQGPEFLIYFQGTGAADDSGLPNDRFFAVRPEGSVSTLKIQRTERGDSAVYLCASSLWVGGNYGYTFGSGTRLTVV.

This clonotype was seen a handful of times. The V gene is TRBV3-1, the J gene TRBJ1-1, with D possibly being TRBD1 (5 bases). CDR1 LGHDT and CDR2 YNNKEL come from the germline V gene (reference sequence). The CDR3 sequence is 14 residues long. Trimming pared 7 bases from V and 0 bases from J, leaving 12 bases between. The CDR3 region is CASTLGGLNTEAFF. In DNA form, the CDR3 reads TGTGCCAGCACCCTGGGGGGACTGAACACTGAAGCTTTCTTT. The full variable domain, completed using reference TRBV3-1 and TRBJ1-1, is DTAVSQTPKYLVTQMGNDKSIKCEQNLGHDTMYWYKQDSKKFLKIMFSYNNKELIINETVPNRFSPKSPDKAHLNLHINSLELGDSAVYFCASTLGGLNTEAFFGQGTRLTVV.

This sequence joins TRBV2 and TRBJ2-2; D gene uncertain. Trimming pared 4 bases from V and 6 bases from J, leaving 15 bases between. CDR3 length: 15 residues. Germline V gene lookup returns CDR1 SNHLY and CDR2 FYNNEI. CDR3 sequence (DNA): TGTGCCAGCAGTGTTGCCAGGACGGCTGCCGGGGAGCTGTTTTTT. Protein product: CASSVARTAAGELFF.

The rearrangement links TRBV20-1 to TRBJ1-1, with TRBD1 identical over 8 bases. In germline, CDR1 is DFQATT, CDR2 SNEGSKA (reference sequence). The CDR3 has 15 residues. The J segment lost 4 bases and the V segment lost 0 bases, leaving 7 bases of the junction unmatched. CDR3 sequence reads: CSARDRAGGVTEAFF. The CDR3 DNA sequence: TGCAGTGCTAGAGATAGGGCAGGGGGCGTCACTGAAGCTTTCTTT.

The genes are TRBV7-3 and TRBJ2-6, with no clear D. V lost 6 bases and J lost 13, with 10 bases in between. The CDR3 length is 11 residues. Germline lookup yields CDR1 SGHTA and CDR2 FQGTGA. CDR3: CASSYAGVLTF. The CDR3 DNA reads as TGTGCCAGCAGTTACGCAGGAGTCCTGACTTTC.

This clonotype was detected only a few times. CDR3 bases: TGTGCCATCAGCCCGGACACGAACACTGAAGCTTTCTTT. Translation gives CAISPDTNTEAFF. This chain connects TRBV10-3 to TRBJ1-1, with D possibly matching TRBD1 (5 bases). Germline loops: CDR1 ENHRY, CDR2 SYGVKD. The CDR3 is 13 residues long. Trimming shortened V by 6 bases and J by 1 base, and 9 bases separated the two germline ends.

The table lists this clonotype with a few counts. The gene calls are TRBV4-2 and TRBJ2-3, with 12 bases fitting TRBD2. Losses at the gene ends were 6 bases for V and 3 bases for J; bases not matched to a gene: 4. The germline gives CDR1 LGHNA, CDR2 YNFKEQ. The CDR3 runs to 15 residues. The CDR3 spells CASSRTSGITDTQYF. The DNA of the CDR3 is TGTGCCAGCAGTCGGACTAGCGGGATAACAGATACGCAGTATTTT.

This chain connects TRBV6-2 or TRBV6-3 to TRBJ2-7; TRBD1 aligns across 8 bases. CDR3 length equals 15 residues. J was trimmed by 3 bases and V by 2 bases; bases with no gene match: 6. CDR1 is MNHEY and CDR2 is SVGEGT in the germline V gene. The CDR3: CASSYPQGVSYEQYF. The DNA of the CDR3 is TGTGCCAGCAGTTACCCACAGGGGGTAAGCTACGAGCAGTACTTC.

V is TRBV5-1 and J is TRBJ1-2; possible D gene TRBD1, 5 bases. Germline V lookup: CDR1 SGHRS, CDR2 YFSETQ. The CDR3 has 15 amino acids. With 3 bases removed from V and 4 bases from J, the gap between germline ends came to 16 bases. DNA of the CDR3: TGCGCCAGCAGCTCTAATCCGGGGGGATCCTATGGCTACACCTTC. Amino acids: CASSSNPGGSYGYTF.

This clonotype was observed at least ten times. This chain uses TRBV24-1 with TRBJ2-2, with D possibly being TRBD1 or TRBD2 (5 bases each). Germline V gene sequence: CDR1 KGHDR, CDR2 SFDVKD. The CDR3 consists of 16 residues. V shed 5 bases and J shed 1 base, with 13 bases lying between them. CDR3 sequence: CATSARGRMNTGELFF. As DNA, the CDR3 is TGTGCCACCAGTGCCCGGGGACGGATGAACACCGGGGAGCTGTTTTTT.